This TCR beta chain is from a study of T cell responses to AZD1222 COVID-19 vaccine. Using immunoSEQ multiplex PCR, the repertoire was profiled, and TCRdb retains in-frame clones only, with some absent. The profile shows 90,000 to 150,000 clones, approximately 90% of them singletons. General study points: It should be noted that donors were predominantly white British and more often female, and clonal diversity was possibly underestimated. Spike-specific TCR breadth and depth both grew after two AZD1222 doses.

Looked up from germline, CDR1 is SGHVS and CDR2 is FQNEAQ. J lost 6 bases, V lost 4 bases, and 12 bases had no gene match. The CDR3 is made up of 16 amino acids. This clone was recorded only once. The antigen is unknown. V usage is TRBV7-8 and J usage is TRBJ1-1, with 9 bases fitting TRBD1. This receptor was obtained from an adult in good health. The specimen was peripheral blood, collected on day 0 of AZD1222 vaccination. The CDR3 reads CASSSQTGGGLAEAFF. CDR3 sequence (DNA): TGTGCCAGCAGCTCCCAAACAGGGGGCGGATTGGCTGAAGCTTTCTTT. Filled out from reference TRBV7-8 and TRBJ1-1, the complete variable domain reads GAGVSQSPRYKVAKRGQDVALRCDPISGHVSLFWYQQALGQGPEFLTYFQNEAQLDKSGLPSDRFFAERPEGSVSTLKIQRTQQEDSAVYLCASSSQTGGGLAEAFFGQGTRLTVV.